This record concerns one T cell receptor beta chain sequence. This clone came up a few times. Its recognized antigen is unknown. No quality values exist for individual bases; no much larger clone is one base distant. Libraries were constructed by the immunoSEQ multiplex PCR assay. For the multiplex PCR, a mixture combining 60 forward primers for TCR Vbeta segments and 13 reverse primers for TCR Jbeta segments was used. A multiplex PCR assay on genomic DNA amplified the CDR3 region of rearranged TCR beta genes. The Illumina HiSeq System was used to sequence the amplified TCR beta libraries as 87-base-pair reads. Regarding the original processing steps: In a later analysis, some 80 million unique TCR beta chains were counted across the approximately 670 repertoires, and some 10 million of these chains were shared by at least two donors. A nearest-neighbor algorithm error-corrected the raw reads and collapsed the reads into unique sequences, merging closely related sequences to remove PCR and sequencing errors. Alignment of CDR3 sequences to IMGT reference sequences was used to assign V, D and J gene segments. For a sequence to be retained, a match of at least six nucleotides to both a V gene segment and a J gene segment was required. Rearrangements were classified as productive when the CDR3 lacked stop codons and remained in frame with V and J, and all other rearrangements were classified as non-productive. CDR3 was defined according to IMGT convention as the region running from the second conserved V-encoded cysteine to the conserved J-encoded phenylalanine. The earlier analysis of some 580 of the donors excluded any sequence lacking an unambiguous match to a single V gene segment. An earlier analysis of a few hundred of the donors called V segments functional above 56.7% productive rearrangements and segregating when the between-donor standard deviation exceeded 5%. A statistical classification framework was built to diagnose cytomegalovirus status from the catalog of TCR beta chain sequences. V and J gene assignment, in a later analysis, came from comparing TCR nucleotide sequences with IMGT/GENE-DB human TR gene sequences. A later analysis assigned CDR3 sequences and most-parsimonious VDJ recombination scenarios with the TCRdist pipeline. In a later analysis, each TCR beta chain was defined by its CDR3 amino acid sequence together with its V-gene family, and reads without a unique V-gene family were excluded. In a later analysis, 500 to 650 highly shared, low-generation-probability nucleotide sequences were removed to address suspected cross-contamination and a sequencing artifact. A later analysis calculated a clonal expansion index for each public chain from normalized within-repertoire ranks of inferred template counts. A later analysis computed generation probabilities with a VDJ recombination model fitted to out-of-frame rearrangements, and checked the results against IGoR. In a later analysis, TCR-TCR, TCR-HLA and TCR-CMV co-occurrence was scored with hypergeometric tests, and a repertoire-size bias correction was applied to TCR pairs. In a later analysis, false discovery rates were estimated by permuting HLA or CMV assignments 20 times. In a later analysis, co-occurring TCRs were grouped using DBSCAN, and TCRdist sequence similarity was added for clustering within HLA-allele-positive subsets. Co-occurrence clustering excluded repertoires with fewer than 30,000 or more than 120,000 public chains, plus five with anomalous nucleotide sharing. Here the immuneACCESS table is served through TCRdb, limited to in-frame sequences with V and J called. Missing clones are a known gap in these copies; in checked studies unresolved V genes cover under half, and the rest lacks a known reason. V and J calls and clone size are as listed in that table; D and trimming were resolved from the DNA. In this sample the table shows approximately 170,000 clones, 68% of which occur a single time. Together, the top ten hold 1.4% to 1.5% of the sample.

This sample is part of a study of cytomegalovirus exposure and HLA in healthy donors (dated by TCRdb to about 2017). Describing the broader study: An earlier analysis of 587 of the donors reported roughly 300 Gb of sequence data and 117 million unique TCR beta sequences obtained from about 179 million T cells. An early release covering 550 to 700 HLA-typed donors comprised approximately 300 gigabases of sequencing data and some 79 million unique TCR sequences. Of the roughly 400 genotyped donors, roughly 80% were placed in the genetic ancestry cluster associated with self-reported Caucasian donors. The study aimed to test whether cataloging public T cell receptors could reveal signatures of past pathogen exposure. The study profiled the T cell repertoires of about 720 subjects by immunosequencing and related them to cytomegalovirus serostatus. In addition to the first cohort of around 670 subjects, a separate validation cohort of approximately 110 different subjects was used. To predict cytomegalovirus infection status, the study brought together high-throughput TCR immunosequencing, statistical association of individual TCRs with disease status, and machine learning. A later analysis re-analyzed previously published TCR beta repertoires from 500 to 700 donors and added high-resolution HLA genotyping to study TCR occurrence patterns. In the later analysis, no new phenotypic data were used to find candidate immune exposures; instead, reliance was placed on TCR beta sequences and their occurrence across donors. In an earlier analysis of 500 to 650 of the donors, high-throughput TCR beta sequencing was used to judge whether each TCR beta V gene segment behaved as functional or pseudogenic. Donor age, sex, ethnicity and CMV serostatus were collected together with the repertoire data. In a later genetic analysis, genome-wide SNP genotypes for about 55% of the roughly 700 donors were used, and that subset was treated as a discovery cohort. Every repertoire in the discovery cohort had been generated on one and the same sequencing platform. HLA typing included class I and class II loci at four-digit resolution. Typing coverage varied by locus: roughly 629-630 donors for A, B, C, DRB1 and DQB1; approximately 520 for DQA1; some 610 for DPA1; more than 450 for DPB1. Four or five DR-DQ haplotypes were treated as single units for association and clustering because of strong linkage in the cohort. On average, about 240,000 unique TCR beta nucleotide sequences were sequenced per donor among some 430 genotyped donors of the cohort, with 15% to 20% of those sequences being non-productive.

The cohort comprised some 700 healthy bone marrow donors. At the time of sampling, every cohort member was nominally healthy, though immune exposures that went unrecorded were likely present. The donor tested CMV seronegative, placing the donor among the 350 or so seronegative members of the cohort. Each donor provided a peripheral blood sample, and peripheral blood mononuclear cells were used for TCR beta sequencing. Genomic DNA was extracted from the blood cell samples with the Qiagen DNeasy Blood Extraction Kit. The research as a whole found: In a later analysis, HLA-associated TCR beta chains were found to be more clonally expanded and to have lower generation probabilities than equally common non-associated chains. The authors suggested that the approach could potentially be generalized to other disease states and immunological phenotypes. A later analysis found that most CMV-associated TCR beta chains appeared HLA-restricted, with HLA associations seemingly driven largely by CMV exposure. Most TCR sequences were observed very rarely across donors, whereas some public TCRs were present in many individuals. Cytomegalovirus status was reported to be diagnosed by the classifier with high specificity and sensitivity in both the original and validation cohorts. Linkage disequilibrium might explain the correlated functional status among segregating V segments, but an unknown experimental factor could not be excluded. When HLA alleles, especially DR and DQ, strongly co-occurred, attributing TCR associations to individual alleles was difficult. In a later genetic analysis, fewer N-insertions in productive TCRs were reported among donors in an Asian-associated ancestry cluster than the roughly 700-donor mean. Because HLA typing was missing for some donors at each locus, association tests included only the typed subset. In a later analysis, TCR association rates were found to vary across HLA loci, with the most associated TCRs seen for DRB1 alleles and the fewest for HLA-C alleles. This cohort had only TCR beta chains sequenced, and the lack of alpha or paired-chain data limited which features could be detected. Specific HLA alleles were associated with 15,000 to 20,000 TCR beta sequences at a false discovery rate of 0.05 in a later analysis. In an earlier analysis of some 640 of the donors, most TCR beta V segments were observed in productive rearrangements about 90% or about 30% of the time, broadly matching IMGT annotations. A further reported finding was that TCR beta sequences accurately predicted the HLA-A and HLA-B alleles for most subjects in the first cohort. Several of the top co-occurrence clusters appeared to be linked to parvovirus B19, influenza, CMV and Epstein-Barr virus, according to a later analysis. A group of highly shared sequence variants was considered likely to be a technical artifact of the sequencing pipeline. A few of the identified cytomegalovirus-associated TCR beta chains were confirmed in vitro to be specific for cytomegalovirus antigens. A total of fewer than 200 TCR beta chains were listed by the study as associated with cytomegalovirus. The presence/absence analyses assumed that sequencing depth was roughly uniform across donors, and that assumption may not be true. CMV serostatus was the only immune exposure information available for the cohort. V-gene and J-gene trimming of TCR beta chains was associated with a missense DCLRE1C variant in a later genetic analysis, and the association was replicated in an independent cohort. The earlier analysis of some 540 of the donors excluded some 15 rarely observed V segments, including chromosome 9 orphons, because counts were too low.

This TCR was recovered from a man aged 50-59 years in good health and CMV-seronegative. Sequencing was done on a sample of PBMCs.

The DNA sequence is as follows: TGTGCCAGCAGCGTGAGGACTAGCGGGGGATACAATGAGCAGTTCTTC. It encodes CASSVRTSGGYNEQFF. The V and J segments used are TRBV9 and TRBJ2-1; 13 central nucleotides agree with TRBD2. CDR1 and CDR2, per the germline V gene, are SGDLS and YYNGEE. Taken from cysteine to phenylalanine, the CDR3 has 16 residues. Only the CDR3 portion is preserved as DNA: 48 bases, with reading frame beginning at the first base. Trimming accounts for 2 bases at V and 4 bases at J, while the number of junction bases matched to no gene is 3.